These T cell receptor beta chains were read from a single sample in a study of blood T cell repertoires in COVID-19. Produced via immunoSEQ multiplex PCR; TCRdb's table is partial and in-frame only. The data hold about 190,000 clones, with approximately 91% observed a single time. The sample comprised peripheral blood. These receptors originate from a man aged 25 to 40 with acute or convalescent COVID-19. The CDR3 runs from the conserved cysteine through the conserved F or W.

j_gene	v_gene	CDR3aa
TRBJ2-1	TRBV4-1	CASSQANEQFF
TRBJ2-5	TRBV6-5	CASCYPGGETQYF
TRBJ1-1	TRBV6-5	CASHGQGRTEAFF
TRBJ2-1	TRBV19	CASSIGGTSSYNEQFF
TRBJ2-7	TRBV12-5	CASGAGQGAHEQYF
TRBJ2-1	TRBV5-4	CASSLETSREQFF
TRBJ2-3	TRBV5-1	CASSSSGGNTDTQYF
TRBJ2-5	TRBV2	CASGEGQYF
TRBJ1-2	TRBV19	CASSMVQGFNGYTF
TRBJ1-5	TRBV6-4	CASSVEANQPQHF
TRBJ2-7	TRBV5-1	CASSLAIGGLGSAARPYEQYF
TRBJ2-3	TRBV6-4	CASSRSGGATDTQYF
TRBJ2-3	TRBV20-1	CSASGAGGWKDTQYF
TRBJ2-7	TRBV27	CASSYQRSSYEQYF
TRBJ2-1	TRBV6-5	CASSRTGQRRFF
TRBJ2-4	TRBV19	CASSKPFDGKNIQYF
TRBJ2-5	TRBV19	CASSARGGSQETQYF
TRBJ1-5	TRBV10-3	CAMGAGGNQPQHF
TRBJ1-3	TRBV30	CACWRRRGSGNTIYF
TRBJ1-5	TRBV9	CASSAGGTGFQPQHF
TRBJ1-5	TRBV3-1/TRBV3-2	CASSQAAGIQPQHF
TRBJ2-7	TRBV29-1	CSVAGTSGRASSYEQYF
TRBJ1-4	TRBV11-2	CASRRPSGEKLFF
TRBJ2-6	TRBV18	CASSPGLEGANVLTF
TRBJ1-5	TRBV30	CAWSGQGNQPQHF
TRBJ2-2	TRBV19	CASSHGQGPGTGELFF
TRBJ1-2	TRBV27	CASSSSFSGLPKYYGYTF
TRBJ2-2	TRBV9	CASSPTGDSGELFF
TRBJ1-1	TRBV6-4	CASRYTGSPNTEAFF
TRBJ2-7	TRBV7-2	CASSSGASGRTVHYEQYF
TRBJ1-5	TRBV6-1	CASSEVRVSNQPQHF
TRBJ2-7	TRBV25-1	CASSRGNGEQYF
TRBJ1-2	TRBV5-1	CASSLLNGANYGYTF
TRBJ1-5	TRBV5-1	CASSLGGGSNQPQHF
TRBJ1-2	TRBV5-4	CASSLDGGVGYGYTF
TRBJ1-1	TRBV2	CASSVEFVDTEAFF
TRBJ2-2	TRBV29-1	CSVGPGTSHTGELFF
TRBJ2-5	TRBV5-1	CASSLVGDRVGKTQYF
TRBJ2-1	TRBV27	CASSRDSAYNEQFF
TRBJ2-3	TRBV9	CASSAWREVVDTQYF
TRBJ2-7	TRBV6-6	CATHLSSRSSYEQYF
TRBJ2-3	TRBV14	CASRQGGADTQYF
TRBJ1-1	TRBV4-1	CASSQGGGNTEAFF
TRBJ2-7	TRBV30	CASTGASYEQYF
TRBJ1-6	TRBV6-5	CASSYVLGQGTSPLHF